This TCR beta chain was obtained from a study of T cell responses to AZD1222 COVID-19 vaccine. General study points: Among the donors, most were white British and more were female, and clonal diversity was possibly underestimated. Reportedly, nearly half of unique spike TCRs recognized epitopes outside B.1.351/B.1.1.7 mutations. In all cases, repertoires were sampled only after the peak T cell response. CD4 TCRs associated with vaccination spanned spike, dominating at 160-218 and 743-854.

Clones were sequenced by immunoSEQ multiplex PCR, and TCRdb holds only the in-frame ones, with some missing. The repertoire holds around 120,000 clones, 92% seen once, with 11% to 15% in the top ten. The CDR3 runs 14 residues. Germline V gives CDR1 SGHRS, CDR2 YFSETQ. V was trimmed by 3 bases and J by 3 bases, leaving 11 bases between them. On this clone itself: As yet, its antigen is unknown.

The receptor was isolated from an adult in good health. The genes are TRBV5-1 and TRBJ2-3; D remains unclear. This specimen was peripheral blood, taken on day 0 of AZD1222 vaccination. CDR3 in amino acids: CASSSSVGTDTQYF. The DNA of the CDR3 is TGCGCCAGCAGCTCTTCTGTAGGGACAGATACGCAGTATTTT. Variable domain in full (rest from reference TRBV5-1 and TRBJ2-3): KAGVTQTPRYLIKTRGQQVTLSCSPISGHRSVSWYQQTPGQGLQFLFEYFSETQRNKGNFPGRFSGRQFSNSRSEMNVSTLELGDSALYLCASSSSVGTDTQYFGPGTRLTVL.